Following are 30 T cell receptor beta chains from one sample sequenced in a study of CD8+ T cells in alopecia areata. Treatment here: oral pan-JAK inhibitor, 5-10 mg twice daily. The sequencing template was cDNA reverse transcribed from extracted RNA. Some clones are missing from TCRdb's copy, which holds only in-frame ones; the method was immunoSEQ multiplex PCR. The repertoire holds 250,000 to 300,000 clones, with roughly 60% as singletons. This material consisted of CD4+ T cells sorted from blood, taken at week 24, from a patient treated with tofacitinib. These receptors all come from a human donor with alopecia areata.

The CDR3 loop is CASSPYGTGRGYTF. The CDR3 DNA sequence: TGTGCCAGCAGTCCCTACGGGACAGGGCGCGGCTACACCTTC. The chain is built from TRBV6-6 and TRBJ1-2; TRBD1 matches at 9 bases. Losses at the gene ends were 5 bases for V and 8 bases for J; bases not matched to a gene: 9. Germline loops: CDR1 MNHNY, CDR2 SVGAGI (reference sequence). This CDR3 has 14 amino acids.

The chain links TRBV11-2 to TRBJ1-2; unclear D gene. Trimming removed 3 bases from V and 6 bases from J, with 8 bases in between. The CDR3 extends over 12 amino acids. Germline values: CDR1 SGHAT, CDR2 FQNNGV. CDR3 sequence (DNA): TGTGCCAGCAGCTTCGGAATAGATGGCTACACCTTC. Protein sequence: CASSFGIDGYTF.

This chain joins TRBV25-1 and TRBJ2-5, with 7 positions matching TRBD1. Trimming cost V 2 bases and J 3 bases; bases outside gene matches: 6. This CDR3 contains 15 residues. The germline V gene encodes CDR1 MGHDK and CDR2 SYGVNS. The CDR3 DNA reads TGTGCCAGCAGTGAACCCACAGGGGTTGAAGAGACCCAGTACTTC. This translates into CASSEPTGVEETQYF.

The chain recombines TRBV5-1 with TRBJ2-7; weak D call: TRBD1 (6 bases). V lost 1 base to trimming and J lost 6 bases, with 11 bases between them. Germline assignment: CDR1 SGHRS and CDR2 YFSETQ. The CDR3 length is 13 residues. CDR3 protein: CASSLQDRTEQYF. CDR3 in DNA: TGCGCCAGCAGCTTGCAAGACAGGACCGAGCAGTACTTC.

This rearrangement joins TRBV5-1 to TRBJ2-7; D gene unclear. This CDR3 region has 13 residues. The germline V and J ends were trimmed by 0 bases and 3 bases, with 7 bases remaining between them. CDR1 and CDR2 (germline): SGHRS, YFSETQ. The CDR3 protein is CASSLEQDYEQYF. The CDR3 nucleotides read TGCGCCAGCAGCTTGGAACAAGACTACGAGCAGTACTTC. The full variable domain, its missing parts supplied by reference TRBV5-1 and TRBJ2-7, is KAGVTQTPRYLIKTRGQQVTLSCSPISGHRSVSWYQQTPGQGLQFLFEYFSETQRNKGNFPGRFSGRQFSNSRSEMNVSTLELGDSALYLCASSLEQDYEQYFGPGTRLTVT.

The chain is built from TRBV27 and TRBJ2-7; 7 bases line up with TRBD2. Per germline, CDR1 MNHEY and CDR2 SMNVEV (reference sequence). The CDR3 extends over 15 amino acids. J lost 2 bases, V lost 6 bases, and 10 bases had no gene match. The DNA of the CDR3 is TGTGCCAGCAGCCCACGGGGGGACGTAGCCTACGAGCAGTACTTC. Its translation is CASSPRGDVAYEQYF.

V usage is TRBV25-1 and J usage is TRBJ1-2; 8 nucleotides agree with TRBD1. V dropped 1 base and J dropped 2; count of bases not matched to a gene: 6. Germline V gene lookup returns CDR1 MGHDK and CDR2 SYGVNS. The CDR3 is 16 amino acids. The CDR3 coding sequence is TGTGCCAGCAGTGAATGGGGGACAGGCGCCAACTATGGCTACACCTTC. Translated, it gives CASSEWGTGANYGYTF.

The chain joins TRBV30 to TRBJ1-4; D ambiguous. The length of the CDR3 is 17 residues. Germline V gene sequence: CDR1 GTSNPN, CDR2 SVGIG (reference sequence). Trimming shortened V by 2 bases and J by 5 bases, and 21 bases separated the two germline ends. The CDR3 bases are TGTGCCTGGAGTTGGTTTCAGCGGAGAAGTCTAAATGAAAAACTGTTTTTT. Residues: CAWSWFQRRSLNEKLFF.

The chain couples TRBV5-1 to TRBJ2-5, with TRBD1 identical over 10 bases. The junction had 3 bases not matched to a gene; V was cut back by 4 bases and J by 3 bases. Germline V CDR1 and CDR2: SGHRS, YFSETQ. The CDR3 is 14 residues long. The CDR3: CASSVGTGEETQYF. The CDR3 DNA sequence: TGCGCCAGCAGCGTGGGGACAGGGGAAGAGACCCAGTACTTC.

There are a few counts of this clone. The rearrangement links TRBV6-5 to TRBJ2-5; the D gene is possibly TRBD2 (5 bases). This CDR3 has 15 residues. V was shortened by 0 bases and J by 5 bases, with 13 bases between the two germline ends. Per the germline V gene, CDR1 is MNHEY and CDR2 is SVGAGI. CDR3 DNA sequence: TGTGCCAGCAGTTACTCGAGTCTCGGAGGCGAGACCCAGTACTTC. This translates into CASSYSSLGGETQYF.

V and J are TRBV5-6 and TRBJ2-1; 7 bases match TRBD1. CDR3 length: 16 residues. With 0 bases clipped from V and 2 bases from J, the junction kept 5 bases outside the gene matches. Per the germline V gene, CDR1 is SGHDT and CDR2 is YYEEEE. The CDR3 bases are TGTGCCAGCAGCTTGGGGTCTCAGGGGGCCTACAATGAGCAGTTCTTC. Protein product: CASSLGSQGAYNEQFF.

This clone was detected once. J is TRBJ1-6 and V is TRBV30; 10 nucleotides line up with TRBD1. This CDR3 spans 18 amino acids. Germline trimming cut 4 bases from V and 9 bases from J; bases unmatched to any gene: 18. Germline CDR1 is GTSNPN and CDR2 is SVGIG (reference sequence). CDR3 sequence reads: CAWKQPPPGQGIGSPLHF. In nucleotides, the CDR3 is TGTGCCTGGAAACAACCACCTCCGGGACAGGGGATCGGTTCACCCCTCCACTTT.

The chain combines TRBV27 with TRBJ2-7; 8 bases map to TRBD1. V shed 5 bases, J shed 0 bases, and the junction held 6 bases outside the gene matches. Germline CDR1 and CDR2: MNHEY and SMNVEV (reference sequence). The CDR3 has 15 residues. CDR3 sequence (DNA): TGTGCCAGCAGTCCGGGGGACAGGTCCTCCTACGAGCAGTACTTC. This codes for CASSPGDRSSYEQYF.

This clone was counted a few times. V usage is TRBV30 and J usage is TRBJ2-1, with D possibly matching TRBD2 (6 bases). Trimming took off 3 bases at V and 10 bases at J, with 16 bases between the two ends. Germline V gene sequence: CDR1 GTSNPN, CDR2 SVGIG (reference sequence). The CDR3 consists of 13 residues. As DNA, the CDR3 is TGTGCCTGGAGCCGTAGCGGATTTGGGGAGCAGTTCTTC. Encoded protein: CAWSRSGFGEQFF.

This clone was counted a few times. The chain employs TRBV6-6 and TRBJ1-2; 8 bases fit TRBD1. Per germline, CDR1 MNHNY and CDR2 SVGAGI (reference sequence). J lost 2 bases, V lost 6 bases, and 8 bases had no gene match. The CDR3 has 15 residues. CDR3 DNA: TGTGCCAGCAGATCCTCCGACAGGGGAAACTATGGCTACACCTTC. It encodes CASRSSDRGNYGYTF.

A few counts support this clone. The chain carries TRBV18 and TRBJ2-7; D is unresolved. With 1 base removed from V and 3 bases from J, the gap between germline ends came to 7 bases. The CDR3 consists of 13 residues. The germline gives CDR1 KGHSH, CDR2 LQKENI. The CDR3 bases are TGTGCCAGCTCACCACAGTCTCGCTACGAGCAGTACTTC. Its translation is CASSPQSRYEQYF. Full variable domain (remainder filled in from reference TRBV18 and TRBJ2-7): NAGVMQNPRHLVRRRGQEARLRCSPMKGHSHVYWYRQLPEEGLKFMVYLQKENIIDESGMPKERFSAEFPKEGPSILRIQQVVRGDSAAYFCASSPQSRYEQYFGPGTRLTVT.

The CDR3 region is CASSKGTGDYGYTF. In DNA form, the CDR3 reads TGTGCCAGCAGCAAGGGGACAGGTGACTATGGCTACACCTTC. The J gene is TRBJ1-2, the V gene TRBV7-6; 8 bases map to TRBD1. This CDR3 is built from 14 residues. Trimming removed 5 bases from V and 3 bases from J; junction bases left unmatched: 5. CDR1 and CDR2 (germline): SGHVS, FNYEAQ.

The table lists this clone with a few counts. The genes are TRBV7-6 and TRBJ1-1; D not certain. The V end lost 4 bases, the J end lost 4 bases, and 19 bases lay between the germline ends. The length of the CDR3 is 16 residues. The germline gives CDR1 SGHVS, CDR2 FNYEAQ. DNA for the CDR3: TGTGCCAGCAGCTCTGCCCGGGCCCGCCTTGTCACTGAAGCTTTCTTT. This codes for CASSSARARLVTEAFF.

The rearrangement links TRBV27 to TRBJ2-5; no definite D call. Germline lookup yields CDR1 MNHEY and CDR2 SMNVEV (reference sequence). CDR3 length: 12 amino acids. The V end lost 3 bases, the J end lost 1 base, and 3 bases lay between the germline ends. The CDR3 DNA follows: TGTGCCAGCAGTTTTGGCCAAGAGACCCAGTACTTC. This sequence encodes CASSFGQETQYF.

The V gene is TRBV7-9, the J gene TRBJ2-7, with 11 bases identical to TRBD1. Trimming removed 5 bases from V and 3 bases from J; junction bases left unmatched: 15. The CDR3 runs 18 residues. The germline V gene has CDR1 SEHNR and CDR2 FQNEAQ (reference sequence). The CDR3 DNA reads TGTGCCAGCAGCCAACGAACCCACTCGGGGACAGGGGGCTACGAGCAGTACTTC. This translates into CASSQRTHSGTGGYEQYF. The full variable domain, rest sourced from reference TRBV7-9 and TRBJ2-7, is DTGVSQNPRHKITKRGQNVTFRCDPISEHNRLYWYRQTLGQGPEFLTYFQNEAQLEKSRLLSDRFSAERPKGSFSTLEIQRTEQGDSAMYLCASSQRTHSGTGGYEQYFGPGTRLTVT.

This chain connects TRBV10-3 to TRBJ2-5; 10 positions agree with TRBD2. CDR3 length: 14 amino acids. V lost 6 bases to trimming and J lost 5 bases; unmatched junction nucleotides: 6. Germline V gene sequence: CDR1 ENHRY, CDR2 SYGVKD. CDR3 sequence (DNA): TGTGCCATCAGCAAAGCGGGGGGGCACGAGACCCAGTACTTC. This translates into CAISKAGGHETQYF.

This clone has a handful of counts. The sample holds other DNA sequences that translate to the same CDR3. The chain's CDR3 is CASSLGVSTDTQYF. CDR3 in DNA: TGTGCCAGCAGCTTAGGCGTGAGCACAGATACGCAGTATTTT. The chain is built from TRBV7-9 and TRBJ2-3, with D uncertain. V lost 1 base and J lost 0, with 5 bases in between. CDR1 and CDR2 from the germline V gene are SEHNR and FQNEAQ (reference sequence). There are 14 residues in the CDR3.

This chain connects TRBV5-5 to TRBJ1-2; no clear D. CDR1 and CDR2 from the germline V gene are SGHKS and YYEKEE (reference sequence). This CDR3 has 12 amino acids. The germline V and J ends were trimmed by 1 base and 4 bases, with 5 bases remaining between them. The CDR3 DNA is TGTGCCAGCAGCTTGTGGAGCTATGGCTACACCTTC. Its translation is CASSLWSYGYTF.

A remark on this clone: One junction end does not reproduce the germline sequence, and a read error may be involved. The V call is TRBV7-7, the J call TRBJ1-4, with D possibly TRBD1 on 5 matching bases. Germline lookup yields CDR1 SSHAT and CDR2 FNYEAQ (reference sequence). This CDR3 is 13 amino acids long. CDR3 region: CASSPGQNEKLFF. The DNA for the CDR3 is TGTGCTAGCAGCCCGGGGCAGAATGAAAAACTGTTTTTT.

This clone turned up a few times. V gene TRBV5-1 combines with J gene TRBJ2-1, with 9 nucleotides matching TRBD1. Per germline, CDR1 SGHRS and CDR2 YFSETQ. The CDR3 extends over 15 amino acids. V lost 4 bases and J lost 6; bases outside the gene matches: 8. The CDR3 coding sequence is TGCGCCAGCAGCCCAGGGGACAGGGTGGGCAATGAGCAGTTCTTC. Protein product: CASSPGDRVGNEQFF.

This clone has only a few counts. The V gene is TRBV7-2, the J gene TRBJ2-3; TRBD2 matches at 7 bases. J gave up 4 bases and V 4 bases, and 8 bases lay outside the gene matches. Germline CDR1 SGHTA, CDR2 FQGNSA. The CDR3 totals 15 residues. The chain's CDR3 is CASSSSGVSSDTQYF. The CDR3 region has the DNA TGTGCCAGCAGCTCCAGCGGGGTATCTTCAGATACGCAGTATTTT.

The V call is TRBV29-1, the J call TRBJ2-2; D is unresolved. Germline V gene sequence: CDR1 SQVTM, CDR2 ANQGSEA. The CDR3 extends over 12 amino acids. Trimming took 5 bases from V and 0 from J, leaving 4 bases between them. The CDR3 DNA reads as TGCAGCGTTCTCCCGAACACCGGGGAGCTGTTTTTT. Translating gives CSVLPNTGELFF.

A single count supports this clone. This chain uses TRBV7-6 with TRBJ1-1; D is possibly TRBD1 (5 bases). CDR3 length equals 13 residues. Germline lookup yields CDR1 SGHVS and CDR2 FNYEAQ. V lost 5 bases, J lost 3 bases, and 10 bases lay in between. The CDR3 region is CASSPLGDTEAFF. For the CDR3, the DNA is TGTGCCAGCAGCCCCCTAGGGGACACTGAAGCTTTCTTT.

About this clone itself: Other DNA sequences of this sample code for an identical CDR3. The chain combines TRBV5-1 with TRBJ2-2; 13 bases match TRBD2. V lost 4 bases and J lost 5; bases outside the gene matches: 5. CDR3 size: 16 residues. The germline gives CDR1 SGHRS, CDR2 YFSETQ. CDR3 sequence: CASSPGTSGVTGELFF. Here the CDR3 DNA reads TGCGCCAGCAGCCCAGGGACTAGCGGGGTGACCGGGGAGCTGTTTTTT.

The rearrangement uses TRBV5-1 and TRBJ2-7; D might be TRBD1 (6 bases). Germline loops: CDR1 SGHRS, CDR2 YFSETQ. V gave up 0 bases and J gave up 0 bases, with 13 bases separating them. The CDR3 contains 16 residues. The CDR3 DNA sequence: TGCGCCAGCAGCTTGGAACAGGGTGGCCTCTCCTACGAGCAGTACTTC. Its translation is CASSLEQGGLSYEQYF. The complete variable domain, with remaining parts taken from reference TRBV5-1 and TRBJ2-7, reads KAGVTQTPRYLIKTRGQQVTLSCSPISGHRSVSWYQQTPGQGLQFLFEYFSETQRNKGNFPGRFSGRQFSNSRSEMNVSTLELGDSALYLCASSLEQGGLSYEQYFGPGTRLTVT.